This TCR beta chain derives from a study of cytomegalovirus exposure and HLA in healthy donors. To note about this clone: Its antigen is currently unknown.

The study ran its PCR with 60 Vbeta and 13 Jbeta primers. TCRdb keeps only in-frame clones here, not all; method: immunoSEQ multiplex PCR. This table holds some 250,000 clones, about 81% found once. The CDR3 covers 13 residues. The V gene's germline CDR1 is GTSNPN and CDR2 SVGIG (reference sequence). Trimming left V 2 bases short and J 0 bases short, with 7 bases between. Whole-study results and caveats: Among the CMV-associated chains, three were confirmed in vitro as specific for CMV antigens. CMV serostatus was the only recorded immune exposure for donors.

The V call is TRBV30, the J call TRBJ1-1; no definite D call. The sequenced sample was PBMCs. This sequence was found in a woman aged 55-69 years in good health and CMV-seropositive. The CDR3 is CAWSTQLNTEAFF. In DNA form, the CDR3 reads TGTGCCTGGAGTACCCAGTTGAACACTGAAGCTTTCTTT.